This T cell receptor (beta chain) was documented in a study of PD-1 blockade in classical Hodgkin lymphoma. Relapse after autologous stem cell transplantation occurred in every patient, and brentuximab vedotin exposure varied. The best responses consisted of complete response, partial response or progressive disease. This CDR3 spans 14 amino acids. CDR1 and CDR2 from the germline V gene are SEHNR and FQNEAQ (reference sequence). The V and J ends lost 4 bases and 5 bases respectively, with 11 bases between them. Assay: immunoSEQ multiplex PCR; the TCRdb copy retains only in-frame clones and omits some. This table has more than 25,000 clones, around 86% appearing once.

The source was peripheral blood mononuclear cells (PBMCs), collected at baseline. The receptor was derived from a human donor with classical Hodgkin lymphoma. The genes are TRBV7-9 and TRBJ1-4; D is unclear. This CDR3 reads CASSSRTSNEKLFF. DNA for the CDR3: TGTGCCAGCAGCTCTCGGACTTCAAATGAAAAACTGTTTTTT. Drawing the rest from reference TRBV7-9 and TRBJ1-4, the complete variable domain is DTGVSQNPRHKITKRGQNVTFRCDPISEHNRLYWYRQTLGQGPEFLTYFQNEAQLEKSRLLSDRFSAERPKGSFSTLEIQRTEQGDSAMYLCASSSRTSNEKLFFGSGTQLSVL.